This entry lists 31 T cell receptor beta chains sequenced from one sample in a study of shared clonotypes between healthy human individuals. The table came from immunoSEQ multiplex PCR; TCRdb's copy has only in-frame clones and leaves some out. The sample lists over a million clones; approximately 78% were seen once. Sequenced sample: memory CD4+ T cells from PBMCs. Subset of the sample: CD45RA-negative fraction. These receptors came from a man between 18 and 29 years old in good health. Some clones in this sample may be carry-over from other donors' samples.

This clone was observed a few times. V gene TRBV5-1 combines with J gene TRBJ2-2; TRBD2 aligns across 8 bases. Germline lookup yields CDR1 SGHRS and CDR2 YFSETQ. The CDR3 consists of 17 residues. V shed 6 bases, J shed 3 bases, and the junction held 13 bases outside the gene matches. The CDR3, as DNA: TGCGCCAGCACTCTTAACCCCGGGGGGGAGTACACCGGGGAGCTGTTTTTT. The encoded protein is CASTLNPGGEYTGELFF.

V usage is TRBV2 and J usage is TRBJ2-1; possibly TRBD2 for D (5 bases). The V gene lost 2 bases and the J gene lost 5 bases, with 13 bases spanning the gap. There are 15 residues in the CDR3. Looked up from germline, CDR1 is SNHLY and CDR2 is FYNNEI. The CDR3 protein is CASSERRLADNEQFF. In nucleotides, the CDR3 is TGTGCCAGCAGTGAAAGGCGGCTAGCAGACAATGAGCAGTTCTTC. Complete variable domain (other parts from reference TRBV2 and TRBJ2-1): EPEVTQTPSHQVTQMGQEVILRCVPISNHLYFYWYRQILGQKVEFLVSFYNNEISEKSEIFDDQFSVERPDGSNFTLKIRSTKLEDSAMYFCASSERRLADNEQFFGPGTRLTVL.

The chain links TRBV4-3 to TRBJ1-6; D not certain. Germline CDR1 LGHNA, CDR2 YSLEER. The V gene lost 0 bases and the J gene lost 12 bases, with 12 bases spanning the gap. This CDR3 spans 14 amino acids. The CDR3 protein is CASSQDHTSLPLHF. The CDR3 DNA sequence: TGCGCCAGCAGCCAAGATCATACTAGTTTACCCCTCCACTTT.

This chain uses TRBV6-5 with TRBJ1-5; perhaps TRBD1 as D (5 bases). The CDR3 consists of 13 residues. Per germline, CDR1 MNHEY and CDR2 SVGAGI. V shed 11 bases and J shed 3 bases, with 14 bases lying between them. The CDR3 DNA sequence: TGTGCCTCCCAACGGGACGACAATCAGCCCCAGCATTTT. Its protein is CASQRDDNQPQHF.

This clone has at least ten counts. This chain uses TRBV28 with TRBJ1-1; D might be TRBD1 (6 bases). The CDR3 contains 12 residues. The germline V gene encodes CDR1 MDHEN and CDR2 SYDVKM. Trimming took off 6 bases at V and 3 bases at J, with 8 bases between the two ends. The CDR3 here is CASRTGYTEAFF. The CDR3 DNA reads TGTGCCAGCAGGACAGGTTACACTGAAGCTTTCTTT.

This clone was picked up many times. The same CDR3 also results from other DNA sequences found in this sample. CDR3 in amino acids: CASSQDRNQPQHF. In DNA form, the CDR3 reads TGCGCCAGCAGCCAAGACAGAAATCAGCCCCAGCATTTT. The J gene is TRBJ1-5, the V gene TRBV4-3; D gene uncertain. CDR1 is LGHNA and CDR2 is YSLEER in the germline V gene. V shed 0 bases and J shed 4 bases, with 4 bases lying between them. The CDR3 consists of 13 residues.

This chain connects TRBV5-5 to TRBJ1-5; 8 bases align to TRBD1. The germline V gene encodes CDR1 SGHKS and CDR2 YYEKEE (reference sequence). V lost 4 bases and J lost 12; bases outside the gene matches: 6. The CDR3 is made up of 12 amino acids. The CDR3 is CASSDTTGGQHF. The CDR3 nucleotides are TGTGCCAGCAGCGACACTACAGGGGGCCAGCATTTT.

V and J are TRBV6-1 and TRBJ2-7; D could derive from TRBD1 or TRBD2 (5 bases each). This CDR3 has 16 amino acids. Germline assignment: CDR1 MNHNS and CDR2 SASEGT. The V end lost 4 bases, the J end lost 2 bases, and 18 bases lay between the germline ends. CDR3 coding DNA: TGTGCCAGCAGTGCCTACGGGGCGGCTTCGGCCTACGAGCAGTACTTC. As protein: CASSAYGAASAYEQYF.

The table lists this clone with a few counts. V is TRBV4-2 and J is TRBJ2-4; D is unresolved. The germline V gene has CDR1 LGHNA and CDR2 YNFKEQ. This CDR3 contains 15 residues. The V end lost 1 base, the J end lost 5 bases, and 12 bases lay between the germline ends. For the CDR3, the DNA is TGTGCCAGCAGCCAAGTGTGGAGCCCCGAAAACATTCAGTACTTC. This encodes CASSQVWSPENIQYF.

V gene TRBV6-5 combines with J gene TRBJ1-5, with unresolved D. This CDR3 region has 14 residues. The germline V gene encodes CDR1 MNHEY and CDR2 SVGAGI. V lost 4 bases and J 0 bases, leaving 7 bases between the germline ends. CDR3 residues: CASSSLYSNQPQHF. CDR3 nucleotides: TGTGCCAGCAGTTCGCTCTATAGCAATCAGCCCCAGCATTTT.

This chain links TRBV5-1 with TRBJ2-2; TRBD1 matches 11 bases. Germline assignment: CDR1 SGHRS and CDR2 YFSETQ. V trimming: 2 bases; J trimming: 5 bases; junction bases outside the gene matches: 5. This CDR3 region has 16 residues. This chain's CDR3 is CASSFGQGAATGELFF. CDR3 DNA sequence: TGCGCCAGCAGCTTTGGACAGGGGGCCGCAACCGGGGAGCTGTTTTTT.

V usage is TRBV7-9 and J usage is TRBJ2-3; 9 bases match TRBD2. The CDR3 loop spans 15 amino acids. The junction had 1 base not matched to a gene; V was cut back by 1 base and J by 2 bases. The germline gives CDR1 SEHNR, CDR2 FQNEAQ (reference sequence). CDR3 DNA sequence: TGTGCCAGCAGCTTAGGACTAGCGGTCACAGATACGCAGTATTTT. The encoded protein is CASSLGLAVTDTQYF. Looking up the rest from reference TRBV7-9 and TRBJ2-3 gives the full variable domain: DTGVSQNPRHKITKRGQNVTFRCDPISEHNRLYWYRQTLGQGPEFLTYFQNEAQLEKSRLLSDRFSAERPKGSFSTLEIQRTEQGDSAMYLCASSLGLAVTDTQYFGPGTRLTVL.

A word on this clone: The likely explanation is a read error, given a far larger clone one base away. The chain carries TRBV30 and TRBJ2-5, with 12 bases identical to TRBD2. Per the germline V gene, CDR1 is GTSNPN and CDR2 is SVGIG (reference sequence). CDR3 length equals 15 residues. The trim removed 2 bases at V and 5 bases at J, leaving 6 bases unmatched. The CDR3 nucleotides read TGTGCCTGGAGTATAAGTGGGACTAGCGGGGAGACCCAGTACTTC. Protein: CAWSISGTSGETQYF.

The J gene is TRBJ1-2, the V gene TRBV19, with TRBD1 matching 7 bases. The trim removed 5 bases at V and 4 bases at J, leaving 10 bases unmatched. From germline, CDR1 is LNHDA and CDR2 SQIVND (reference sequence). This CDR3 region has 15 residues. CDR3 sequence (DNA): TGTGCCAGTAGTCCCCAGACAGGGCCGGCCTATGGCTACACCTTC. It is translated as CASSPQTGPAYGYTF.

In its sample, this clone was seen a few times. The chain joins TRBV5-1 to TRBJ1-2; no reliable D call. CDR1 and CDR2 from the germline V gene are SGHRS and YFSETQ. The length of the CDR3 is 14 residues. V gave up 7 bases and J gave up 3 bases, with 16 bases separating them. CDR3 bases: TGCGCCAGCTCCCGGGAGGGTTTGGACTATGGCTACACCTTC. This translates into CASSREGLDYGYTF.

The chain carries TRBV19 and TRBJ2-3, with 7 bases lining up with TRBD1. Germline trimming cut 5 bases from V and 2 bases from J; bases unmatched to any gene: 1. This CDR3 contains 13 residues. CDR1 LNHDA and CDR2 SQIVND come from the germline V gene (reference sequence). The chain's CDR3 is CASSGTATDTQYF. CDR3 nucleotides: TGTGCCAGTAGTGGGACAGCCACAGATACGCAGTATTTT.

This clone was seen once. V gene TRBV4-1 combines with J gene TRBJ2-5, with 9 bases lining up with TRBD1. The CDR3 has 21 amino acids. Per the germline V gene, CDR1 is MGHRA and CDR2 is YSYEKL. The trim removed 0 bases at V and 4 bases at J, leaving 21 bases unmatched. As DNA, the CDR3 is TGCGCCAGCAGCCAAGAATTTGGCGCCGGGACAGGGAAGGGGAGTCGAGAGACCCAGTACTTC. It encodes CASSQEFGAGTGKGSRETQYF.

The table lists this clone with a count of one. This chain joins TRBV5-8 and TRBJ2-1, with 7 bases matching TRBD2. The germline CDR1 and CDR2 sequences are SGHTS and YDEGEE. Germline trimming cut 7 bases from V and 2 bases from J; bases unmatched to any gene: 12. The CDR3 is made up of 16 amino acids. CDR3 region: CASHPLGGRAYNEQFF. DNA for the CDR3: TGTGCCAGCCATCCATTGGGTGGGAGGGCCTACAATGAGCAGTTCTTC. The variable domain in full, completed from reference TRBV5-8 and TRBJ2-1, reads EAGVTQSPTHLIKTRGQQATLRCSPISGHTSVYWYQQALGLGLQFLLWYDEGEERNRGNFPPRFSGRQFPNYSSELNVNALELEDSALYLCASHPLGGRAYNEQFFGPGTRLTVL.

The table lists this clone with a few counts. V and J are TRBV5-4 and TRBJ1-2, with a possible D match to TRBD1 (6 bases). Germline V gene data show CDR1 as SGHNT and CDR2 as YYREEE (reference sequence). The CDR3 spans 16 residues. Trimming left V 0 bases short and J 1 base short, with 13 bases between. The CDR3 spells CASSLATGTLNYGYTF. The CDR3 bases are TGTGCCAGCAGCTTGGCTACAGGGACTCTTAACTATGGCTACACCTTC.

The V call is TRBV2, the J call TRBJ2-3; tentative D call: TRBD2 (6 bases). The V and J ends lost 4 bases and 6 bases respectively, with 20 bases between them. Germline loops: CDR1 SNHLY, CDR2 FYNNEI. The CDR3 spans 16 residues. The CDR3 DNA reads TGTGCCAGCAGTGTCGTCTTAGCGGTCTCAGGGGATACGCAGTATTTT. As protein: CASSVVLAVSGDTQYF. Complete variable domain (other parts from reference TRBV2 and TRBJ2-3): EPEVTQTPSHQVTQMGQEVILRCVPISNHLYFYWYRQILGQKVEFLVSFYNNEISEKSEIFDDQFSVERPDGSNFTLKIRSTKLEDSAMYFCASSVVLAVSGDTQYFGPGTRLTVL.

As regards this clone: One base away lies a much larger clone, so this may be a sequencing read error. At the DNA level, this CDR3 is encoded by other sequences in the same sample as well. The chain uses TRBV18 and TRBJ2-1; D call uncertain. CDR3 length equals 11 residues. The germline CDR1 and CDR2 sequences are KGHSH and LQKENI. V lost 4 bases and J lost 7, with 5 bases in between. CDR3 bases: TGTGCCAGCTCACTTCAGAATGAGCAGTTCTTC. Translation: CASSLQNEQFF.

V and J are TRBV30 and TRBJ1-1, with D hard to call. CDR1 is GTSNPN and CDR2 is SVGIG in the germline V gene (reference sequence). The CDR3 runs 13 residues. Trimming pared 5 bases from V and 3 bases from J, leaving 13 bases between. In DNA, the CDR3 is TGTGCCTGGGAACTCGGAGGGTACACTGAAGCTTTCTTT. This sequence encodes CAWELGGYTEAFF.

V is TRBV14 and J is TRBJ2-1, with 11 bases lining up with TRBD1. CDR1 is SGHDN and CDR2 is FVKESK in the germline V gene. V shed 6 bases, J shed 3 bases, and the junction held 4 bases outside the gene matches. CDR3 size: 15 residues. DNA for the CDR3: TGTGCCAGCAGGGCCGGGACAGGGGGCTACAATGAGCAGTTCTTC. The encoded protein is CASRAGTGGYNEQFF.

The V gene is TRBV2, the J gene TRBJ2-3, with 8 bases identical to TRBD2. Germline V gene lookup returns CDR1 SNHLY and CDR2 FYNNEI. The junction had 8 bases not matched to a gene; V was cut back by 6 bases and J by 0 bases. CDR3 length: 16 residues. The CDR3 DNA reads TGTGCCAGCAGGCCCCCTAGCGGGTGGAGCACAGATACGCAGTATTTT. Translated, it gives CASRPPSGWSTDTQYF.

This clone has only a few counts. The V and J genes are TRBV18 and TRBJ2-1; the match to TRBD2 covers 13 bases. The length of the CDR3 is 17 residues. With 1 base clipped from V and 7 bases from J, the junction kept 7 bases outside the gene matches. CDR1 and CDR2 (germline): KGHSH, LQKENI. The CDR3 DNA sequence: TGTGCCAGCTCACCACGGACTAGCGGGAGTCGCGGGAATGAGCAGTTCTTC. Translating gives CASSPRTSGSRGNEQFF. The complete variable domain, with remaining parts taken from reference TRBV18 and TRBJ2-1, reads NAGVMQNPRHLVRRRGQEARLRCSPMKGHSHVYWYRQLPEEGLKFMVYLQKENIIDESGMPKERFSAEFPKEGPSILRIQQVVRGDSAAYFCASSPRTSGSRGNEQFFGPGTRLTVL.

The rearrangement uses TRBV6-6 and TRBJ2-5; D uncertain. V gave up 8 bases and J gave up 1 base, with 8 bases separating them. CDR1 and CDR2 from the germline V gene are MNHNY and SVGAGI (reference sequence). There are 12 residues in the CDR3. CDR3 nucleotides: TGTGCCAGCTCTCTCGTCCAAGAGACCCAGTACTTC. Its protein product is CASSLVQETQYF.

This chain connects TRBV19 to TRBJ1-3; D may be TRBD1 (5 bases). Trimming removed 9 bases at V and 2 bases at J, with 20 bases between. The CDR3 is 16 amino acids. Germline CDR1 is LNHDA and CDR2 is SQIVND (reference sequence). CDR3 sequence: CASAGILGFAGNTIYF. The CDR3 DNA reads TGTGCCAGCGCAGGGATATTAGGGTTTGCTGGAAACACCATATATTTT. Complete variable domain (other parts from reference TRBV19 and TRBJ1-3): DGGITQSPKYLFRKEGQNVTLSCEQNLNHDAMYWYRQDPGQGLRLIYYSQIVNDFQKGDIAEGYSVSREKKESFPLTVTSAQKNPTAFYLCASAGILGFAGNTIYFGEGSWLTVV.

The CDR3 bases are TGTGCCAGCAGCCTCCCCGGGGGGACTAGCGGCCACGAGCAGTACTTC. This encodes CASSLPGGTSGHEQYF. The rearrangement uses TRBV6-6 and TRBJ2-7; 11 bases fit TRBD2. CDR1 is MNHNY and CDR2 is SVGAGI in the germline V gene (reference sequence). J gave up 5 bases and V 6 bases, and 12 bases lay outside the gene matches. CDR3 length: 16 residues.

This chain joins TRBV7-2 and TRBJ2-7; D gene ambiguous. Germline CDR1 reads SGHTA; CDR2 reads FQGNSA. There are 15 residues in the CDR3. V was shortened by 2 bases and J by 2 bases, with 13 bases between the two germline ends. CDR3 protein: CASSLNGPLAYEQYF. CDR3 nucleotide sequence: TGTGCCAGCAGCTTAAACGGGCCCCTGGCCTACGAGCAGTACTTC.

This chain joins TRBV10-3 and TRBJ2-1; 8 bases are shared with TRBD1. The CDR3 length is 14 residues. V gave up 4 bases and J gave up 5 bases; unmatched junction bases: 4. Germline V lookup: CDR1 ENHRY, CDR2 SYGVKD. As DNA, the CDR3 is TGTGCCATCAGTGGACAGGGGTTACACAATGAGCAGTTCTTC. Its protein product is CAISGQGLHNEQFF.

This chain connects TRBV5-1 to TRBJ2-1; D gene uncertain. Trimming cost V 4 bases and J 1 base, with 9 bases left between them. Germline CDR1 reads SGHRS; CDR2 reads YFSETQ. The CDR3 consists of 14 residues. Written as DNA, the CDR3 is TGCGCCAGCAGCACGGACCCTTCCTACAATGAGCAGTTCTTC. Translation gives CASSTDPSYNEQFF.